This TCR beta chain appears in the sequencing data of a study of control samples from healthy donors and cancer patients. Germline-derived CDR1 and CDR2 are LGHNA and YSLEER. V shed 0 bases and J shed 10 bases, with 15 bases lying between them. This CDR3 has 15 amino acids. This table comes from immunoSEQ multiplex PCR, and its TCRdb copy is limited to in-frame clones, with some not included. The sample has tens of thousands of clones; around 91% are singletons. V usage is TRBV4-3 and J usage is TRBJ1-4; no clear D. This clonotype was sampled from a man aged 45-65 years in good health. The sample was blood. The CDR3 region is CASSQDWGREGKLFF. CDR3 DNA: TGCGCCAGCAGCCAAGATTGGGGAAGGGAGGGAAAACTGTTTTTT.